Below are 10 T cell receptor beta chains sequenced from a single sample in a study of cytomegalovirus exposure and HLA in healthy donors. The PCR had 60 Vbeta and 13 Jbeta primers. The data were produced by immunoSEQ multiplex PCR, yet TCRdb's version contains in-frame clones alone and is incomplete. The sample includes around 97,000 clones, about four fifths of them seen just once. The specimen sequenced was PBMCs. These receptors all stem from a man aged 35-49 years in good health and CMV-seropositive.

The chain carries TRBV5-1 and TRBJ1-2, with D maybe TRBD1 (5 bases). CDR1 is SGHRS and CDR2 is YFSETQ in the germline V gene. This CDR3 is 14 amino acids long. Between the trimmed V and J ends, which lost 6 bases and 2 bases, there was a span of 14 bases. DNA for the CDR3: TGCGCCAGCACCCCCGGGGGGGGGAACTATGGCTACACCTTC. Translating gives CASTPGGGNYGYTF.

The chain recombines TRBV4-2 with TRBJ2-1; 8 bases are a match to TRBD2. Trimming at V came to 1 base and at J to 7 bases, leaving 9 bases not matched to a gene. This CDR3 spans 16 amino acids. Per germline, CDR1 LGHNA and CDR2 YNFKEQ. The CDR3 nucleotides are TGTGCCAGCAGCCAAGGAACGGGAGGGCCGGTGAATGAGCAGTTCTTC. As protein: CASSQGTGGPVNEQFF.

The CDR3 region has the DNA TGCAGTGCTACTAGCTACAATGAGCAGTTCTTC. Its protein is CSATSYNEQFF. V usage is TRBV20-1 and J usage is TRBJ2-1, with unresolved D. V was cut by 4 bases and J by 3 bases, with 4 bases left in between. The germline V gene has CDR1 DFQATT and CDR2 SNEGSKA (reference sequence). The CDR3 loop spans 11 amino acids.

This clone was counted once. The V gene is TRBV4-1, the J gene TRBJ2-2, with TRBD1 identical over 7 bases. Germline V CDR1 and CDR2: MGHRA, YSYEKL. There are 15 residues in the CDR3. V lost 6 bases to trimming and J lost 3 bases; unmatched junction nucleotides: 7. As DNA, the CDR3 is TGCGCCAGCAGGGCCCTGACAGGGTACACCGGGGAGCTGTTTTTT. Translation: CASRALTGYTGELFF.

The chain has TRBV19 and TRBJ1-2; a possible D gene is TRBD1 (5 bases). The germline CDR1 and CDR2 sequences are LNHDA and SQIVND (reference sequence). V lost 7 bases and J 0 bases, leaving 18 bases between the germline ends. The length of the CDR3 is 16 residues. The CDR3 DNA reads as TGTGCCAGTACCATGGACACGGTGGGGTCTAACTATGGCTACACCTTC. The encoded protein is CASTMDTVGSNYGYTF. Looking up the rest from reference TRBV19 and TRBJ1-2 gives the full variable domain: DGGITQSPKYLFRKEGQNVTLSCEQNLNHDAMYWYRQDPGQGLRLIYYSQIVNDFQKGDIAEGYSVSREKKESFPLTVTSAQKNPTAFYLCASTMDTVGSNYGYTFGSGTRLTVV.

The rearrangement joins TRBV25-1 to TRBJ2-1, with 12 bases aligning to TRBD2. The CDR3 covers 17 residues. Trimming cost V 3 bases and J 6 bases; bases outside gene matches: 9. Looked up from germline, CDR1 is MGHDK and CDR2 is SYGVNS. In DNA form, the CDR3 reads TGTGCCAGCAGTGATCCCACCACTAGCGGGGGGCTCAATGAGCAGTTCTTC. It encodes CASSDPTTSGGLNEQFF.

The rearrangement joins TRBV6-5 to TRBJ2-7, with no clear D. CDR1 is MNHEY, CDR2 SVGAGI, per germline. V dropped 0 bases and J dropped 6 bases, with 6 bases sitting between them. CDR3 size: 12 residues. CDR3 residues: CASSYSNTEQYF. The CDR3 bases are TGTGCCAGCAGTTACTCGAACACCGAGCAGTACTTC.

This clone was observed once. The V gene is TRBV6-5, the J gene TRBJ2-7; 7 bases align to TRBD2. V trimming: 8 bases; J trimming: 0 bases; junction bases outside the gene matches: 1. The CDR3 sequence is 12 residues long. Germline CDR1 and CDR2: MNHEY and SVGAGI. The CDR3 loop reads CASGRASYEQYF. The CDR3 region has the DNA TGTGCCAGCGGGAGGGCCTCCTACGAGCAGTACTTC.

The chain recombines TRBV2 with TRBJ1-3; maybe TRBD1 (6 bases). CDR3 length: 18 residues. Trimming left V 7 bases short and J 0 bases short, with 22 bases between. CDR1 is SNHLY, CDR2 FYNNEI, per germline. CDR3 sequence reads: CASKQLKGQRSSGNTIYF. DNA of the CDR3: TGTGCCAGCAAACAATTAAAGGGACAAAGAAGCTCTGGAAACACCATATATTTT.

The V call is TRBV5-1, the J call TRBJ1-4; D gene uncertain. The germline CDR1 and CDR2 sequences are SGHRS and YFSETQ. The CDR3 sequence is 15 residues long. V was pared by 0 bases and J by 8 bases, with 14 bases between. The CDR3 loop is CASSLVGVEGEKLFF. CDR3 bases: TGCGCCAGCAGCTTGGTCGGGGTTGAGGGAGAAAAACTGTTTTTT.